This T cell receptor (beta chain) is from a study of vaccination and CD4 T cells after COVID-19. The wider study: The convalescent population consisted of six males and four females, two of whom were of Hispanic ethnicity.

V was pared by 4 bases and J by 4 bases, with 9 bases of the junction left unmatched. The CDR3 has 15 residues. The germline CDR1 and CDR2 sequences are SGHRS and YFSETQ. The Oncomine TCR Beta short-read assay generated sequence data from the DNA of cultured CD4+ T cells. MiXCR, applied by TCRdb to the PCR reads, yields one record per CDR3 protein. The data show about 17,000 distinct CDR3 sequences, 60% to 75% seen once. Remarks on this clonotype: The antigen remains undetermined.

Stated treatment: roughly 11-day PBMC culture with coronavirus spike peptide pools or control peptides (ViraFEST assay). Expansion of antigen-specific T cells with peptide pools by ViraFEST preceded sequencing of TCRs. Isolation of CD4+ T cells by negative selection took place after 9 to 11 days of culture. This TCR was recovered from a human donor who had recovered from COVID-19. Sequencing input: CD4+ T cells from blood, cultured in vitro. The rearrangement uses TRBV5-1 and TRBJ1-2; 8 bases agree with TRBD1. In DNA, the CDR3 is TGCGCCAGCAGCCCCGGCGGGACAGGCCTCTATGGCTACACCTTC. The encoded protein is CASSPGGTGLYGYTF.